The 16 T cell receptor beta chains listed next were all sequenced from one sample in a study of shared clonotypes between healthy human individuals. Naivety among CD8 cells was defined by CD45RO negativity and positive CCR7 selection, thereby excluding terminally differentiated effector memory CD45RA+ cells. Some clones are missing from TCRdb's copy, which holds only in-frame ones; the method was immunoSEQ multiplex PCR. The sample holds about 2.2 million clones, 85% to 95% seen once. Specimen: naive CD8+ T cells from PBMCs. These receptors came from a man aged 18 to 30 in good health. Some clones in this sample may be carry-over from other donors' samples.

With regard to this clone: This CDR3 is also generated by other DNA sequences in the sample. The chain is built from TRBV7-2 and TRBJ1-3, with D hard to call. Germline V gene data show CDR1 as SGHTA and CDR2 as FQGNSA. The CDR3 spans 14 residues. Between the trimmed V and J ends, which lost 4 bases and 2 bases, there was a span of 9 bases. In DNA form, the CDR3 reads TGTGCCAGCAGCTCCCGCGGGGCTGGAAACACCATATATTTT. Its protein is CASSSRGAGNTIYF.

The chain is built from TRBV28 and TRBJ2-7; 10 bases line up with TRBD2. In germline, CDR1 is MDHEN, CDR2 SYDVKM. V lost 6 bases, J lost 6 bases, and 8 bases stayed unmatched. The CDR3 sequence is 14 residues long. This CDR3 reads CASSPLAGTFEQYF. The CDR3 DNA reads TGTGCCAGCAGCCCACTAGCGGGGACTTTCGAGCAGTACTTC.

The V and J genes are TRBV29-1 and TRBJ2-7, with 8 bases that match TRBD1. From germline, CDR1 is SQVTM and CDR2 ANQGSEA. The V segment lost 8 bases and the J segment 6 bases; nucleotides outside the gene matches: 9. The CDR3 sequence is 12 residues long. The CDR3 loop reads CSTNAGGGEQYF. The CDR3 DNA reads TGCAGCACGAATGCAGGGGGCGGCGAGCAGTACTTC.

The CDR3 loop is CASTEGTTPVNEQFF. CDR3 DNA: TGTGCCAGCACCGAAGGCACGACGCCTGTCAATGAGCAGTTCTTC. V usage is TRBV27 and J usage is TRBJ2-1, with D uncertain. V dropped 7 bases and J dropped 6 bases, with 19 bases sitting between them. Looked up from germline, CDR1 is MNHEY and CDR2 is SMNVEV (reference sequence). This CDR3 comprises 15 residues.

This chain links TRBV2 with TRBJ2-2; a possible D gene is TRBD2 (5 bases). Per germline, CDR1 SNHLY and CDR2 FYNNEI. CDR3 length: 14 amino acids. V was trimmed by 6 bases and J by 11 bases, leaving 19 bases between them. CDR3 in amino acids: CASRASPQIIELFF. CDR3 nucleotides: TGTGCCAGCAGGGCTAGCCCTCAAATTATTGAGCTGTTTTTT.

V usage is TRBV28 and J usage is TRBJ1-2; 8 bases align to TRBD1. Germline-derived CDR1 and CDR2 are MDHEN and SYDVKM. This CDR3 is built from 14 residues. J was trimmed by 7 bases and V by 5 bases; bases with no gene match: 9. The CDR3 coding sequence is TGTGCCAGCAGTCAAGGGACAGGTTGGTCTGGCTACACCTTC. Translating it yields CASSQGTGWSGYTF.

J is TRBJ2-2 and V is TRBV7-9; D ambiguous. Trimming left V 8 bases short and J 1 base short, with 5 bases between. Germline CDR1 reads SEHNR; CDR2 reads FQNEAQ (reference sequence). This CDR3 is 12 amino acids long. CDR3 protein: CASGGNTGELFF. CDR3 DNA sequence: TGTGCCAGCGGCGGGAACACCGGGGAGCTGTTTTTT.

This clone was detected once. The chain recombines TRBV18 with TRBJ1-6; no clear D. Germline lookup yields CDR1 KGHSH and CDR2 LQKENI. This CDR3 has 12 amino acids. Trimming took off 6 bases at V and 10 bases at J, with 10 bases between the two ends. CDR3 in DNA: TGTGCCAGCTCGGGGAACGGATCACCCCTCCACTTT. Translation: CASSGNGSPLHF.

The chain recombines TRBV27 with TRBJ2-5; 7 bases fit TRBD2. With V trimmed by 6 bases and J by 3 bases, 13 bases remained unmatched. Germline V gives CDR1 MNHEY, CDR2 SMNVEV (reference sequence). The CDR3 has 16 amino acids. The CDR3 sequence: CASSRLGPSGEETQYF. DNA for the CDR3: TGTGCCAGCAGCCGGCTAGGGCCCAGCGGGGAAGAGACCCAGTACTTC.

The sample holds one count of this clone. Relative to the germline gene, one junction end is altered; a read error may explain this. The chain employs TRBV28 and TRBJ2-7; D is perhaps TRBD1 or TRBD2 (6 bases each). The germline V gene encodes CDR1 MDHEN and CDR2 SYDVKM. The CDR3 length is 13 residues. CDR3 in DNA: TGTGCCAGCAGTTTACGGGGGCCGGGGGAGCTCCTTTTT. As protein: CASSLRGPGELLF.

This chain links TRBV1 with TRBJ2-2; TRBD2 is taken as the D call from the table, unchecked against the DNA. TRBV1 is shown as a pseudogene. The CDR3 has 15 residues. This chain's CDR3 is CTSSQGLLVPGELFF. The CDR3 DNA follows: TGCACCAGCAGCCAAGGACTACTCGTTCCCGGGGAGCTGTTTTTT.

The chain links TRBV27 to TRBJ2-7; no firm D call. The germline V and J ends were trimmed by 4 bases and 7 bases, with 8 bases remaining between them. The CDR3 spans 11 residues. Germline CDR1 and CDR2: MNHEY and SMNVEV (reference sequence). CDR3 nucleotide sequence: TGTGCCAGCAGTTACTTTGGGGAGCAGTACTTC. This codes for CASSYFGEQYF.

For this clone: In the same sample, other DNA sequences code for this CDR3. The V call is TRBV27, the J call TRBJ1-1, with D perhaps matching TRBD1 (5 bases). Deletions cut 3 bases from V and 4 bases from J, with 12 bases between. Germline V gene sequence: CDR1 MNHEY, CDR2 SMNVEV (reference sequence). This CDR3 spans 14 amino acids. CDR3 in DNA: TGTGCCAGCAGTTTTGGGGGTTCGGGCACTGAAGCTTTCTTT. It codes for CASSFGGSGTEAFF.

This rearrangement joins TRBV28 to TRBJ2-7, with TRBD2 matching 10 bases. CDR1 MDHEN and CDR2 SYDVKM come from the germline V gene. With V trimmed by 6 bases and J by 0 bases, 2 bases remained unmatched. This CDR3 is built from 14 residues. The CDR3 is CASSSSGSSYEQYF. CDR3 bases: TGTGCCAGCAGCTCTAGCGGGAGCTCCTACGAGCAGTACTTC.

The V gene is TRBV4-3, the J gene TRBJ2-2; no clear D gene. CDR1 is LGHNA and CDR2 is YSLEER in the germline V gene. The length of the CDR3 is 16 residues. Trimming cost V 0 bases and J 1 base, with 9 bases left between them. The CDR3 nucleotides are TGCGCCAGCAGCCAAGATGCAGAAGGGAACACCGGGGAGCTGTTTTTT. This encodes CASSQDAEGNTGELFF.

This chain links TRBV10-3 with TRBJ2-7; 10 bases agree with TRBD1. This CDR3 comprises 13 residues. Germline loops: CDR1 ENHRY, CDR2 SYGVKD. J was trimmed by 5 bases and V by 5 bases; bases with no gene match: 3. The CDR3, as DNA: TGTGCCATCAGTACCGGGACAGGGGACGAGCAGTACTTC. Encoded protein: CAISTGTGDEQYF.